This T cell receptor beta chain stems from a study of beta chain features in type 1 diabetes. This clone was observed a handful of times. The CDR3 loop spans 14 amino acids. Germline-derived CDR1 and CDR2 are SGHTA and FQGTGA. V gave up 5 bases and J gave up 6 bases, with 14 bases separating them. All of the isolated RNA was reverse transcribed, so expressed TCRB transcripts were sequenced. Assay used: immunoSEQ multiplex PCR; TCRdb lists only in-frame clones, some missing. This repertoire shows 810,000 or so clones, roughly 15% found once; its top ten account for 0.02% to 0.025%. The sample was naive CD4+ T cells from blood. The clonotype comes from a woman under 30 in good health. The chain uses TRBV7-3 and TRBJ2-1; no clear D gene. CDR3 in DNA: TGTGCCAGCAGCAACAGAGGTGGGTCCAATGAGCAGTTCTTC. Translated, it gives CASSNRGGSNEQFF. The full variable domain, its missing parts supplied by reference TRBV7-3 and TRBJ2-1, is GAGVSQTPSNKVTEKGKYVELRCDPISGHTALYWYRQSLGQGPEFLIYFQGTGAADDSGLPNDRFFAVRPEGSVSTLKIQRTERGDSAVYLCASSNRGGSNEQFFGPGTRLTVL.